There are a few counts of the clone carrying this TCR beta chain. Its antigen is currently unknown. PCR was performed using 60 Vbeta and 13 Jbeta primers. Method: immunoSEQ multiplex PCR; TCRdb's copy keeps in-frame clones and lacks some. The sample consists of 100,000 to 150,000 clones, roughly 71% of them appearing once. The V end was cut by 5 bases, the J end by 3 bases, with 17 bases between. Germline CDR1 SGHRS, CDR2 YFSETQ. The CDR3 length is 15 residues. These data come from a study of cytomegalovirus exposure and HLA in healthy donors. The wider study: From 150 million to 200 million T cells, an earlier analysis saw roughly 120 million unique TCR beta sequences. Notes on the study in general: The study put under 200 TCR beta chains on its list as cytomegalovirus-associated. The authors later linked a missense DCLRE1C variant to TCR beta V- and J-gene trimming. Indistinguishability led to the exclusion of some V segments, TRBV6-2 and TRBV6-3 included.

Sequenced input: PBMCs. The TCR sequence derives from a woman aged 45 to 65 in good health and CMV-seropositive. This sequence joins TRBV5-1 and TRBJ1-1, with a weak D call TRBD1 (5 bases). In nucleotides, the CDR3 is TGCGCCAGCAGAAAGACCCCCTCGGGGGACACTGAAGCTTTCTTT. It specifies CASRKTPSGDTEAFF.